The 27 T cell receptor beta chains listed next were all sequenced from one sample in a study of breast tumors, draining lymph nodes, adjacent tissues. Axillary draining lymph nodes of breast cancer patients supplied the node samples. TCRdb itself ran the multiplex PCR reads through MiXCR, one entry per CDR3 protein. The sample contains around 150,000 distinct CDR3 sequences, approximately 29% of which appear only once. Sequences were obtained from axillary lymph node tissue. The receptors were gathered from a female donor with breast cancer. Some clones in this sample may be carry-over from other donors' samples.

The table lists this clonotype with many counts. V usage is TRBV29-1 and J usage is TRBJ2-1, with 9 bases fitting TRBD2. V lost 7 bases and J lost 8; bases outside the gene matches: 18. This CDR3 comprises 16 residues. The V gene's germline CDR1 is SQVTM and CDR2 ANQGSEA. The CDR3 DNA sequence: TGCAGCGCCCTCGACTCGGGTAGCGGGGGCTTTGATGAGCAGTTCTTC. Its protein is CSALDSGSGGFDEQFF.

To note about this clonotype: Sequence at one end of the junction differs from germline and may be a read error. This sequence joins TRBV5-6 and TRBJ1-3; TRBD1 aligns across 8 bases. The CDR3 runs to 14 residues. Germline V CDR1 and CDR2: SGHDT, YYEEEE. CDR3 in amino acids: CAGSSTGVGNTIYF. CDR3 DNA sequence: TGTGCCGGCAGCTCGACAGGGGTTGGAAACACCATATATTTT.

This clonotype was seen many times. In DNA form, the CDR3 reads TGCGCCAGCAGCCCGACCTCAGGGACAGGGTATGATGGCTACACCTTC. This translates into CASSPTSGTGYDGYTF. The chain has TRBV5-1 and TRBJ1-2, with TRBD1 matching 9 bases. The V and J ends lost 4 bases and 6 bases, in that order; junction bases with no gene match: 13. CDR1 SGHRS and CDR2 YFSETQ come from the germline V gene. The CDR3 length is 16 residues.

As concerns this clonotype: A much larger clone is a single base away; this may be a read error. The CDR3 DNA is TGTGCCAGCAGCTTAAAAAGGGACCCAGGGGTCTATGGCTACACCTTC. Its translation is CASSLKRDPGVYGYTF. This chain links TRBV11-2 with TRBJ1-2, with D perhaps matching TRBD1 (6 bases). Trimming took 2 bases from V and 4 from J, leaving 17 bases between them. Germline V lookup: CDR1 SGHAT, CDR2 FQNNGV. The CDR3 is 16 residues long.

CDR3 DNA sequence: TGTGCCAGCAGCCAAACTAGCGGGGGGACAGATACGCAGTATTTT. Translated: CASSQTSGGTDTQYF. The V gene is TRBV7-3, the J gene TRBJ2-3; TRBD2 matches 12 bases. The J segment lost 3 bases and the V segment lost 5 bases, leaving 3 bases of the junction unmatched. The germline V gene has CDR1 SGHTA and CDR2 FQGTGA. The CDR3 runs 15 residues.

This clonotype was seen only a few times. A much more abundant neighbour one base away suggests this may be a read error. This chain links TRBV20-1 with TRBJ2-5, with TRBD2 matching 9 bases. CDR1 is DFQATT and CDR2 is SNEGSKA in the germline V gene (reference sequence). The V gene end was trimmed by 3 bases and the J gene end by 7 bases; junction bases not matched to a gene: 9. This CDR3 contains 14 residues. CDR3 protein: CSARGSGGFATQYF. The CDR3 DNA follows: TGCAGTGCTAGGGGTAGCGGGGGCTTTGCGACCCAGTACTTC.

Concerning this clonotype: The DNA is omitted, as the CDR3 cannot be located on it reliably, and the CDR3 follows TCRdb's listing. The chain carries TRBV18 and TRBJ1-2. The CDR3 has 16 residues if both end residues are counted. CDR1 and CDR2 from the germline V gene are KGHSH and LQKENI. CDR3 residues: CAGSRKAETANYGCTF.

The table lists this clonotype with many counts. The CDR3 nucleotides read TGTGCCAGCAGACACCCCGTTGGTGGGAATTCACCCCTCCACTTT. The encoded protein is CASRHPVGGNSPLHF. The genes are TRBV6-1 and TRBJ1-6; D is uncertain. From germline, CDR1 is MNHNS and CDR2 SASEGT. V dropped 6 bases and J dropped 7 bases, with 16 bases sitting between them. The length of the CDR3 is 15 residues.

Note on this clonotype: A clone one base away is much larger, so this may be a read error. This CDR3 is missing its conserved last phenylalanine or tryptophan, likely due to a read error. The CDR3 spells CASSSTGDLYGYTL. The CDR3 DNA reads as TGTGCCAGCAGCTCGACAGGGGATCTCTATGGCTACACCCTC. The rearrangement links TRBV7-3 to TRBJ1-2, with 8 bases lining up with TRBD1. Germline V gene lookup returns CDR1 SGHTA and CDR2 FQGTGA. The J segment lost 4 bases and the V segment lost 4 bases, leaving 5 bases of the junction unmatched. The CDR3 is 14 amino acids.

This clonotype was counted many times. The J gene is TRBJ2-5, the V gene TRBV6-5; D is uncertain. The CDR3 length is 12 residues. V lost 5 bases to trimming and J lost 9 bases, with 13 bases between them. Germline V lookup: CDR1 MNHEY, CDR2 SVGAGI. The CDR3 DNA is TGTGCCAGCAGTCCGCGTGGTAGGGCCCAGTACTTC. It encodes CASSPRGRAQYF.

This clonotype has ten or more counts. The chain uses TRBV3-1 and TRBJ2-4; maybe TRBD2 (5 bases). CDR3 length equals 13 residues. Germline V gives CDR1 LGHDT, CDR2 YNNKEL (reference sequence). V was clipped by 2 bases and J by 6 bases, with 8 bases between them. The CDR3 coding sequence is TGTGCCAGCAGCCAAAGCGGAGGAAACATTCAGTACTTC. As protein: CASSQSGGNIQYF.

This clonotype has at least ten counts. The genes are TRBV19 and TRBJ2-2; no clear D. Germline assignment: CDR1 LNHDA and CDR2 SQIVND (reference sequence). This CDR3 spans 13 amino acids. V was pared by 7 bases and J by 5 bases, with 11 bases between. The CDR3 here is CASNAARTGELFF. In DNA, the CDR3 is TGTGCCAGTAACGCCGCTCGTACCGGGGAGCTGTTTTTT.

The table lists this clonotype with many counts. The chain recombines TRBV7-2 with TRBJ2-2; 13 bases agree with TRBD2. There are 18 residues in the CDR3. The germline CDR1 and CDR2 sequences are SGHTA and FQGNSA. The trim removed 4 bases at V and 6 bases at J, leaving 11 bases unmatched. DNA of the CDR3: TGTGCCAGCAGCTCACCGCCACAACTAGCGGGGGGGCCCGGGGAGCTGTTTTTT. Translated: CASSSPPQLAGGPGELFF.

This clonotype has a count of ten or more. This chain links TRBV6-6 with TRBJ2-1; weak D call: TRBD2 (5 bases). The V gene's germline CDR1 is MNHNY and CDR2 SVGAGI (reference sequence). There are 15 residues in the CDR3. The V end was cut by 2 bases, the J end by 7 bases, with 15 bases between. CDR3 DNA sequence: TGTGCCAGCAGTTACCCCGGAGGAGCCAGGAATGAGCAGTTCTTC. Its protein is CASSYPGGARNEQFF.

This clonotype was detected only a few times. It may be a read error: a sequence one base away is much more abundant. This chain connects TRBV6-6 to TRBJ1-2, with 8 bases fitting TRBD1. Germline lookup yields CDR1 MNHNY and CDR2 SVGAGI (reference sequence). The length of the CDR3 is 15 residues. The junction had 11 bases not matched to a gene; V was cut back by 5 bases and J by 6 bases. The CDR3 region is CASSHRDRLGDGYTF. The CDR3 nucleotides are TGTGCCAGCAGTCACAGGGACAGGTTAGGAGATGGCTACACCTTC.

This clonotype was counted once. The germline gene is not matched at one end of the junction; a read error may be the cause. CDR3 loop: CASRRRQVGNRPQHF. The CDR3 nucleotides are TGTGCCAGCAGGAGGAGACAGGTAGGCAATCGGCCCCAGCATTTT. The rearrangement joins TRBV11-2 to TRBJ1-5, with D maybe TRBD1 (6 bases). The germline CDR1 and CDR2 sequences are SGHAT and FQNNGV. The CDR3 consists of 15 residues.

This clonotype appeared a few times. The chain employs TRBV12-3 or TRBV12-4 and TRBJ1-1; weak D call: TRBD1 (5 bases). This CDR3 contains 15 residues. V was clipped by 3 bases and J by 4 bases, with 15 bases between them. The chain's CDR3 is CASSFRAGFGTEAFF. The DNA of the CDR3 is TGTGCCAGCAGTTTTAGGGCAGGGTTCGGCACTGAAGCTTTCTTT.

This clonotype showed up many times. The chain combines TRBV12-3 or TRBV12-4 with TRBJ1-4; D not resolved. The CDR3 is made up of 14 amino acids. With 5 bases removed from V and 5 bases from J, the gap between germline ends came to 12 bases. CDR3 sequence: CASSNRAPNEKLFF. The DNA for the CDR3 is TGTGCCAGCAGTAACCGGGCCCCAAATGAAAAACTGTTTTTT.

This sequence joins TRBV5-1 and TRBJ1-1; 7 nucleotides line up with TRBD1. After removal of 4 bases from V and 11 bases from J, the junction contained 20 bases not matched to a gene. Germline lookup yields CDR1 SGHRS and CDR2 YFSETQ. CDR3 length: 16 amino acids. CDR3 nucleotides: TGCGCCAGCAGCGGGACAGCATCTGGAAACACCATATATGCTTTCTTT. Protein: CASSGTASGNTIYAFF. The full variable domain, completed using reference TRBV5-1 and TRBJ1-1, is KAGVTQTPRYLIKTRGQQVTLSCSPISGHRSVSWYQQTPGQGLQFLFEYFSETQRNKGNFPGRFSGRQFSNSRSEMNVSTLELGDSALYLCASSGTASGNTIYAFFGQGTRLTVV.

CDR3 DNA sequence: TGCAGTGCTAGAGATTATCGACGGGGATCCAACTCTGGAAACACCATATATTTT. Its protein product is CSARDYRRGSNSGNTIYF. This chain links TRBV20-1 with TRBJ1-3; D unresolved. The CDR3 is 18 amino acids. The V and J ends lost 0 bases and 0 bases respectively, with 18 bases between them. CDR1 is DFQATT and CDR2 is SNEGSKA in the germline V gene (reference sequence).

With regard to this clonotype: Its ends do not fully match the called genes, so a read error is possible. In nucleotides, the CDR3 is TGCAGGCACGCCGGGACTAGTGTCGGTGAGCAGTCCTTC. Amino acids: CRHAGTSVGEQSF. This sequence joins TRBV20-1 and TRBJ2-1; 8 bases map to TRBD2. Per germline, CDR1 DFQATT and CDR2 SNEGSKA (reference sequence). The CDR3 is 13 residues long.

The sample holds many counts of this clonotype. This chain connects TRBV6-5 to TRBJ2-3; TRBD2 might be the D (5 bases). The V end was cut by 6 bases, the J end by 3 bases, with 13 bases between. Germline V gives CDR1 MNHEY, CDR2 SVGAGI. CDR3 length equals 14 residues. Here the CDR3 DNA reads TGTGCCAGCAGCTTACTAGAAAAGACAGATACGCAGTATTTT. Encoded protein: CASSLLEKTDTQYF.

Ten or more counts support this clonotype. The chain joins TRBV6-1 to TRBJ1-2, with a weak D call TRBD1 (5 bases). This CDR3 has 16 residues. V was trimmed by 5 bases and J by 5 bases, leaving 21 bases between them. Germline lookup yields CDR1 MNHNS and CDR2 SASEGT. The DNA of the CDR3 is TGTGCCAGCAGTTCAGTGGGGCGTCGGGAGGGGTATGGCTACACCTTC. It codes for CASSSVGRREGYGYTF.

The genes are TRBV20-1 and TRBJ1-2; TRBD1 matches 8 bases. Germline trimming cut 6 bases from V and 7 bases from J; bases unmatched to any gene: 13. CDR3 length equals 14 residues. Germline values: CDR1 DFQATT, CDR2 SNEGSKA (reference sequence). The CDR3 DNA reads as TGCAGTGCCCAGACACAGGGGGGGTCCTCTGGCTACACCTTC. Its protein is CSAQTQGGSSGYTF.

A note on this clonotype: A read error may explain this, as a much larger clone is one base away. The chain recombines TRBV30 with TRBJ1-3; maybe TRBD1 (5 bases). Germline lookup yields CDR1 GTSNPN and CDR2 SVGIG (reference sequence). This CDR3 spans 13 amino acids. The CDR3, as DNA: TGTGCCTGGAGGCGGGGGTCTGGAAACACCATGTATTTT. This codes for CAWRRGSGNTMYF.

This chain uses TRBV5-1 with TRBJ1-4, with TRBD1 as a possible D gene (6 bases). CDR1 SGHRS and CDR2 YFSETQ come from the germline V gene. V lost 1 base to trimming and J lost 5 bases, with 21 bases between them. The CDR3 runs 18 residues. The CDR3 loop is CASSLSNSGGAYNEKLFF. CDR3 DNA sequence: TGCGCCAGCAGCTTGAGTAATAGCGGGGGGGCCTACAATGAAAAACTGTTTTTT.

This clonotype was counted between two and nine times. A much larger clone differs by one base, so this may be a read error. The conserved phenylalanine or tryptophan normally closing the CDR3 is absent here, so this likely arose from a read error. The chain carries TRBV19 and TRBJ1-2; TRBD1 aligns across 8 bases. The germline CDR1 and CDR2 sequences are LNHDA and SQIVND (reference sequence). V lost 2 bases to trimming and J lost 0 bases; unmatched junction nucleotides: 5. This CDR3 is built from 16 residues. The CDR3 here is CASSIPGQGPNYGYTS. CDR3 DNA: TGTGCCAGTAGTATACCCGGACAGGGCCCTAACTATGGCTACACCTCC.